This T cell receptor beta chain was captured by sequencing in a study of Graves' ophthalmopathy and Graves' hyperthyroidism. About this clonotype: This may be a read error, as it is one base from a much larger clone.

RNA transcripts were the source from which TCR beta CDR3 regions were amplified. Scientists carried out first-round RT-PCR using HTBI primers and then a second-round multiplex PCR. TCRdb fed the multiplex PCR reads into MiXCR, producing one record per CDR3 protein. The sample lists about 740,000 distinct CDR3 sequences; about 44% were seen once. Trimming pared 1 base from V and 11 bases from J, leaving 11 bases between. Germline assignment: CDR1 SGHAT and CDR2 FQNNGV. The CDR3 totals 12 residues. Sequencing was performed on peripheral blood. The receptor was derived from an adult man with Graves' ophthalmopathy. The J gene is TRBJ1-1, the V gene TRBV11-2; a possible D gene is TRBD1 (5 bases). The chain's CDR3 is CASSLAGGWAFF. The CDR3 region has the DNA TGTGCCAGCAGCTTAGCCGGGGGTTGGGCTTTCTTT.